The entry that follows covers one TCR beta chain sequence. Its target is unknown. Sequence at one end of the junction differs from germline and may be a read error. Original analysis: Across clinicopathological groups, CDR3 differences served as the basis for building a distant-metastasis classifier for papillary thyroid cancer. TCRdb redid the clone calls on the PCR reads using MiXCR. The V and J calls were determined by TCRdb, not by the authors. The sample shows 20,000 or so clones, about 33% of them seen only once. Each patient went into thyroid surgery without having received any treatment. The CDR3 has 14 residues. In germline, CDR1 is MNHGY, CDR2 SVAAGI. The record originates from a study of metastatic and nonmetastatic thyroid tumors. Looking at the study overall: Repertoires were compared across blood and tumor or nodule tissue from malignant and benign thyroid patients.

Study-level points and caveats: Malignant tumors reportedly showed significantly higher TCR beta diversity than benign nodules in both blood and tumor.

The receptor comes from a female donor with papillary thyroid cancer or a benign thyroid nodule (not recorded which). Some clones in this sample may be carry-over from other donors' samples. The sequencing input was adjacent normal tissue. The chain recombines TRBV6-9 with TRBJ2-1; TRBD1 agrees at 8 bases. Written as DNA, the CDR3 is TGTGCCAGCAGTTATTATGGACAGGGTAATGGGCAGTTCTTC. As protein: CASSYYGQGNGQFF.